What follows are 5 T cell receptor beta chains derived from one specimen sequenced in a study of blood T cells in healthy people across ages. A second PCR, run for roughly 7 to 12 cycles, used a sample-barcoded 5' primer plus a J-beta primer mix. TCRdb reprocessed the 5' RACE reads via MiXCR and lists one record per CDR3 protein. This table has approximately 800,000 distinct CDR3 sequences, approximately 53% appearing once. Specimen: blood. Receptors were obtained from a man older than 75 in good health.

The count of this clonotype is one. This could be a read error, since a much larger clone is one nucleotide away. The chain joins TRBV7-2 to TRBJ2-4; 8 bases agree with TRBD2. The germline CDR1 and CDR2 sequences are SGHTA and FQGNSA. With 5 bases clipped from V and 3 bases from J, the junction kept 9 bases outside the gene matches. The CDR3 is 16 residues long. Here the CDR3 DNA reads TGTGCCAGCAGCCCCCCGGGGGGGAGACGCAAAAACATTCAGTACTTC. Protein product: CASSPPGGRRKNIQYF.

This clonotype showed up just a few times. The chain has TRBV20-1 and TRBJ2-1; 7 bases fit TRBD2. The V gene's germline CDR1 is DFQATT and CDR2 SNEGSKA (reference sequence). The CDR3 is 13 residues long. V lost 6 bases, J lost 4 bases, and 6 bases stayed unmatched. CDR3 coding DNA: TGCAGTGCCGGCCGGACTAGTTACAATGAGCAGTTCTTC. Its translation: CSAGRTSYNEQFF.

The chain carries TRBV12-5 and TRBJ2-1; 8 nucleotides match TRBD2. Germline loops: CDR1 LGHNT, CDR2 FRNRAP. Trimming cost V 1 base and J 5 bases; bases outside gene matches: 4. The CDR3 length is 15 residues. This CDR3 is CASGLEVAGNNEQFF. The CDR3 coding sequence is TGTGCTAGTGGTTTGGAGGTAGCGGGAAACAATGAGCAGTTCTTC.

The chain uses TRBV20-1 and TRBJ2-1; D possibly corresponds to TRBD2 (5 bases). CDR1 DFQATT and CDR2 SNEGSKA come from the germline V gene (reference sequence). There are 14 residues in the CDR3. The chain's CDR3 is CSPYTSNVSCEQFF. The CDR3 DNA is TGCAGCCCCTATACTAGTAATGTATCTTGTGAGCAGTTCTTC.

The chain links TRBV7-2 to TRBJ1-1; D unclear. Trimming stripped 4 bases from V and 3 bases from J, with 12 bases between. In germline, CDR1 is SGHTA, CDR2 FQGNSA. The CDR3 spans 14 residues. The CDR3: CASSSSVQDTEAFF. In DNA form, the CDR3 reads TGTGCCAGCAGCTCCTCCGTCCAAGACACTGAAGCTTTCTTT.